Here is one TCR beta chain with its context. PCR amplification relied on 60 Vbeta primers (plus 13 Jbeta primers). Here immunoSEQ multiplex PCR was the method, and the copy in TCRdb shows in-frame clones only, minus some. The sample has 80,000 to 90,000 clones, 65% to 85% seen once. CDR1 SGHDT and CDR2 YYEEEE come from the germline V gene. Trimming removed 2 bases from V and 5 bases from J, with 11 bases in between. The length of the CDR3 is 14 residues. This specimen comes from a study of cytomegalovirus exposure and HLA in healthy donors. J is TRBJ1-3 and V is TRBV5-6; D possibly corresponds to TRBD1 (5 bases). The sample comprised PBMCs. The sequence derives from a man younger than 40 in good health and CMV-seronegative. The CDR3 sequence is CASSLRTPRNTIYF. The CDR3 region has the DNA TGTGCCAGCAGCTTAAGGACACCGCGAAACACCATATATTTT.